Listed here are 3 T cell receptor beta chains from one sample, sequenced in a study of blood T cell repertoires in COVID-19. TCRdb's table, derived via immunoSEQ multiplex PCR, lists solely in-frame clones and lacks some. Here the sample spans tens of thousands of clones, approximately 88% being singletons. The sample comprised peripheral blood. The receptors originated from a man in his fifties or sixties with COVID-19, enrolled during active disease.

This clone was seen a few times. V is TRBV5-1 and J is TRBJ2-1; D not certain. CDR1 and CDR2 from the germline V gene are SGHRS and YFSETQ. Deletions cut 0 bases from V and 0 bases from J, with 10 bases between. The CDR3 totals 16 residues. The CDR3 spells CASSLASSGSYNEQFF. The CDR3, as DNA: TGCGCCAGCAGCTTGGCTAGTTCGGGCTCCTACAATGAGCAGTTCTTC.

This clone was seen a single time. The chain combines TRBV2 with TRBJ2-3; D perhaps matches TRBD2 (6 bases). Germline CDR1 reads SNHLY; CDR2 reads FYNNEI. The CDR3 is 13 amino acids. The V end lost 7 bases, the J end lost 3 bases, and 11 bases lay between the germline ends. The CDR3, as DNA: TGTGCCAGCAAGGGTAGCGGTACAGATACGCAGTATTTT. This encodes CASKGSGTDTQYF.

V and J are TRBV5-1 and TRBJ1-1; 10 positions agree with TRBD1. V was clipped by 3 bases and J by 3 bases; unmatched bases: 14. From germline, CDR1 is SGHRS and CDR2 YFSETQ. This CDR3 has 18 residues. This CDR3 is CASSSGWGQGRVDTEAFF. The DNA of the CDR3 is TGCGCCAGCAGCTCGGGTTGGGGACAGGGGAGGGTCGACACTGAAGCTTTCTTT.